Each of the 4 T cell receptor beta chains below was sequenced from the same sample in a study of T cells in Graves' hyperthyroidism and ophthalmopathy. It was RNA transcripts that yielded the amplified TCR beta CDR3 regions. With the HTBI primer set, the TCR CDR3 went through a first round of RT-PCR. MiXCR, applied by TCRdb to the multiplex PCR reads, yields one record per CDR3 protein. The data show more than 500,000 distinct CDR3 sequences, 13% to 15% seen once. Specimen: blood. The source of these receptors is a woman in her forties with Graves' hyperthyroidism.

This clonotype came up a few times. The rearrangement links TRBV20-1 to TRBJ2-7; TRBD1 might be the D (6 bases). Deletions cut 5 bases from V and 0 bases from J, with 8 bases between. The length of the CDR3 is 12 residues. Germline lookup yields CDR1 DFQATT and CDR2 SNEGSKA (reference sequence). CDR3 loop: CSAGQISYEQYF. CDR3 coding DNA: TGCAGTGCTGGACAGATCTCCTACGAGCAGTACTTC.

This clonotype was detected ten times or more. This rearrangement joins TRBV30 to TRBJ1-1; 7 positions agree with TRBD1. The V gene end was trimmed by 5 bases and the J gene end by 3 bases; junction bases not matched to a gene: 0. There are 11 residues in the CDR3. The germline gives CDR1 GTSNPN, CDR2 SVGIG (reference sequence). The CDR3 spells CAWGQDTEAFF. CDR3 DNA sequence: TGTGCCTGGGGACAGGACACTGAAGCTTTCTTT.

This clonotype appeared a few times. This chain joins TRBV7-3 and TRBJ2-1; weak D call: TRBD1 (6 bases). CDR3 size: 12 residues. Trimming removed 4 bases from V and 15 bases from J, with 16 bases in between. Looked up from germline, CDR1 is SGHTA and CDR2 is FQGTGA. This chain's CDR3 is CASSSTGTNLFF. For the CDR3, the DNA is TGTGCCAGCAGCTCTACCGGGACAAACTTGTTCTTC. The full variable domain, its missing parts supplied by reference TRBV7-3 and TRBJ2-1, is GAGVSQTPSNKVTEKGKYVELRCDPISGHTALYWYRQSLGQGPEFLIYFQGTGAADDSGLPNDRFFAVRPEGSVSTLKIQRTERGDSAVYLCASSSTGTNLFFGPGTRLTVL.

Only one count was recorded for this clonotype. The rearrangement uses TRBV20-1 and TRBJ2-3, with 10 bases aligning to TRBD2. There are 15 residues in the CDR3. The germline CDR1 and CDR2 sequences are DFQATT and SNEGSKA (reference sequence). V dropped 1 base and J dropped 3; count of bases not matched to a gene: 4. As DNA, the CDR3 is TGCAGTGCTAGAGTAGCGGGAGGATGGACAGATACGCAGTATTTT. Translating it yields CSARVAGGWTDTQYF.